This TCR beta chain was identified in a study of Ad26.COV2.S vaccination and SARS-CoV-2 variants. In the study overall: Dosing was one shot or two shots 56 days apart.

Trimming stripped 6 bases from V and 1 base from J, with 10 bases between. This CDR3 is built from 13 residues. CDR1 and CDR2 (germline): SQVTM, ANQGSEA. Libraries were prepared by immunoSEQ multiplex PCR; TCRdb keeps only in-frame clonotypes and omits some of them. The table has around 250,000 clones, more than 70% seen once. A word on this clone: The antigen is not known.

Study results and limitations: Vaccine recipients showed a spike-specific TCR breadth that was higher than in placebo recipients.

The treatment was: around 19 received Ad26.COV2.S at low or high dose, single or two shots; about five received placebo; per-sample allocation not given. At day 63 after the first vaccine or placebo injection, samples were drawn. Vaccination employed an Ad26 vector expressing the Wuhan-strain SARS-CoV-2 spike. The sequence came from a person between 18 and 65 years old who received the Ad26.COV2.S COVID-19 vaccine or a placebo. Material: peripheral blood, obtained in a trial of Ad26.COV2.S vaccine versus placebo. The genes are TRBV29-1 and TRBJ1-3; D possibly corresponds to TRBD1 (6 bases). Here the CDR3 reads CSVATGSGNTIYF. DNA of the CDR3: TGCAGCGTGGCCACAGGGTCTGGAAACACCATATATTTT.